Presented here are 3 T cell receptor beta chains from one specimen sequenced in a study of blood T cell repertoires in COVID-19. Produced via immunoSEQ multiplex PCR; TCRdb's table is partial and in-frame only. The sample carries fewer than 400,000 clones, approximately 82% recorded once. Material: peripheral blood. Receptor source: a young man with active or convalescent COVID-19.

The CDR3 nucleotides read TGTGCCAGCACCGTGGTGCTAGTTGTTGGTGAGCAGTTCTTC. Translation gives CASTVVLVVGEQFF. This chain links TRBV5-6 with TRBJ2-1; no clear D gene. V was cut by 6 bases and J by 9 bases, with 19 bases left in between. The CDR3 runs 14 residues. Germline V gene sequence: CDR1 SGHDT, CDR2 YYEEEE.

CDR3 residues: CASSLYLRDPGELFF. The CDR3 nucleotides read TGTGCCAGCAGCTTGTATCTCAGGGATCCCGGGGAGCTGTTTTTT. The rearrangement uses TRBV5-5 and TRBJ2-2, with D perhaps matching TRBD1 (5 bases). Germline V gene lookup returns CDR1 SGHKS and CDR2 YYEKEE (reference sequence). V was shortened by 1 base and J by 6 bases, with 13 bases between the two germline ends. The CDR3 covers 15 residues.

The genes are TRBV6-5 and TRBJ1-2; TRBD1 matches 7 bases. The CDR3 covers 13 residues. Germline V CDR1 and CDR2: MNHEY, SVGAGI. V shed 2 bases, J shed 7 bases, and the junction held 4 bases outside the gene matches. The CDR3 here is CASSYTDRAGYTF. In nucleotides, the CDR3 is TGTGCCAGCAGTTACACCGACAGGGCTGGCTACACCTTC.